Below are 5 T cell receptor beta chains sequenced from a single sample in a study of early T cells in non-severe SARS-CoV-2 infection. TCRdb itself ran the 5' RACE reads through MiXCR, one entry per CDR3 protein. The table has tens of thousands of distinct CDR3 sequences, roughly 5% seen once. The sample taken for sequencing was whole blood. All receptors derive from an adult who was a healthcare worker with PCR-confirmed SARS-CoV-2 infection or an uninfected control (not recorded which).

This clonotype occurred many times. The chain uses TRBV5-1 and TRBJ2-7; 10 nucleotides agree with TRBD2. Germline V gives CDR1 SGHRS, CDR2 YFSETQ. The CDR3 is 17 residues long. Trimming cost V 0 bases and J 2 bases; bases outside gene matches: 8. The DNA for the CDR3 is TGCGCCAGCAGCTTGGGTTCTAGCGGGAGTAGAACCTACGAGCAGTACTTC. Translated: CASSLGSSGSRTYEQYF.

This clonotype was observed at least ten times. This chain connects TRBV3-1 to TRBJ2-3, with D unclear. This CDR3 spans 13 amino acids. V lost 5 bases, J lost 2 bases, and 8 bases lay in between. Germline loops: CDR1 LGHDT, CDR2 YNNKEL (reference sequence). Here the CDR3 reads CASSSHPTDTQYF. The CDR3 bases are TGTGCCAGCAGCTCCCACCCCACAGATACGCAGTATTTT.

The CDR3 DNA is TGTGCCAGCAGCCAAGAGTTCGGGAATTCACCCCTCCACTTT. Its protein product is CASSQEFGNSPLHF. The chain recombines TRBV3-1 with TRBJ1-6; D call uncertain. The CDR3 consists of 14 residues. The V and J ends lost 0 bases and 7 bases respectively, with 7 bases between them. Germline CDR1 is LGHDT and CDR2 is YNNKEL (reference sequence).

At least ten counts were recorded for this clonotype. The chain carries TRBV20-1 and TRBJ2-7, with 13 bases fitting TRBD2. J gave up 2 bases and V 6 bases, and 7 bases lay outside the gene matches. This CDR3 region has 15 residues. Germline-derived CDR1 and CDR2 are DFQATT and SNEGSKA (reference sequence). CDR3 DNA: TGCAGTGCCCAGACTAGCGGGAGGCAAACCTACGAGCAGTACTTC. The encoded protein is CSAQTSGRQTYEQYF.

This clonotype was recorded at least ten times. The chain employs TRBV11-2 and TRBJ2-1; D may correspond to TRBD1 or TRBD2 (5 bases each). The V gene lost 1 base and the J gene lost 6 bases, with 10 bases spanning the gap. The CDR3 loop spans 14 amino acids. Germline lookup yields CDR1 SGHAT and CDR2 FQNNGV. The CDR3: CASSLAWGTNEQFF. CDR3 coding DNA: TGTGCCAGCAGCTTAGCCTGGGGGACCAATGAGCAGTTCTTC.